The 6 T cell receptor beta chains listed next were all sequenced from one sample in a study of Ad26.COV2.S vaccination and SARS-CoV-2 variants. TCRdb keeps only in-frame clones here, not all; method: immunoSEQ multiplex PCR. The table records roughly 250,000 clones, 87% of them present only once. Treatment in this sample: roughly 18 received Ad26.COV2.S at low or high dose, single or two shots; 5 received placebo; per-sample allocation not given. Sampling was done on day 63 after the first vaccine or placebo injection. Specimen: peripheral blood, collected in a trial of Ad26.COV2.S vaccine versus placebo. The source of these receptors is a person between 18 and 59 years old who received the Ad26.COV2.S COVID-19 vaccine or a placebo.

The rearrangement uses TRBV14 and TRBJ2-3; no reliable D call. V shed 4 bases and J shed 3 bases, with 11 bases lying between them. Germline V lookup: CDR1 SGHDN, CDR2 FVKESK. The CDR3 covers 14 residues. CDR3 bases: TGTGCCAGCAGCCGGGATTTAGGGACAGATACGCAGTATTTT. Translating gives CASSRDLGTDTQYF.

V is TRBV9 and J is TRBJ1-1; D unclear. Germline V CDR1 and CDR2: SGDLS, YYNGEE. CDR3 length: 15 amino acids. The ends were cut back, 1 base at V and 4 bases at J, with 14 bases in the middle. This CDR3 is CASSVQASAGTEAFF. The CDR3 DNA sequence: TGTGCCAGCAGCGTACAAGCCTCTGCTGGCACTGAAGCTTTCTTT.

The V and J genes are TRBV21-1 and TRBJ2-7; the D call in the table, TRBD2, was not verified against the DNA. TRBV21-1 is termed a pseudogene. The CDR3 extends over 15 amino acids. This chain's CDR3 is CASSKSPGNSYEQYV. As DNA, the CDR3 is TGTGCCAGCAGCAAATCTCCGGGGAACTCCTACGAGCAGTACGTC.

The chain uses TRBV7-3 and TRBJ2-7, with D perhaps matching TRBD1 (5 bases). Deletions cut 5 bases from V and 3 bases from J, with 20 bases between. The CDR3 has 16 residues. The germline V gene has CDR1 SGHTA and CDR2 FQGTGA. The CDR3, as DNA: TGTGCCAGCAGCGAAATACCAGGGCAATCCCGCTACGAGCAGTACGTC. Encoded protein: CASSEIPGQSRYEQYV.

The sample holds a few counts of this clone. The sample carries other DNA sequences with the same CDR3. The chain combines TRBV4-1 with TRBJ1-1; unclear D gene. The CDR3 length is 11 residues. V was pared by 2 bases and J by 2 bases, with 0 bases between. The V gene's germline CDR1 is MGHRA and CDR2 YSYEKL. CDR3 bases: TGCGCCAGCAGCCAAAACACTGAAGCTTTCTTT. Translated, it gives CASSQNTEAFF.

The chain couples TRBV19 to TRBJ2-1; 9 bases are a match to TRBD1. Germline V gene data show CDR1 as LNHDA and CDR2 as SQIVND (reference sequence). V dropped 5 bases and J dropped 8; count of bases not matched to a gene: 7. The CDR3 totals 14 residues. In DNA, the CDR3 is TGTGCCAGTAGTGTGACAGGGGGGCAGGATGAGCAGTTCTTC. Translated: CASSVTGGQDEQFF.